These T cell receptor beta chains were read from a single sample in a study of metastatic and nonmetastatic thyroid tumors. TCRdb re-analyzed the PCR reads through MiXCR. The sample includes about 14,000 clones, around a third of them seen just once. The sample comprised tumor tissue. The source is a female donor with papillary thyroid cancer or a benign thyroid nodule (not recorded which). Some clones in this sample may be carry-over from other donors' samples. Each CDR3 is given with its conserved first and last residue. The D gene is left open where the match is weak. The size field is filled for only some rows; it gives once, few, many or a size class.

clone_size: many
j_call: TRBJ1-4
d_call: -
v_call: TRBV7-8
cdr3_aa: CASSPREGVDGELFF
cdr3_nt: TGTGCCAGCAGCCCCCGAGAAGGGGTTGATGGTGAACTGTTTTTT

clone_size: -
j_call: TRBJ2-7
d_call: -
v_call: TRBV27
cdr3_aa: CAITPQGRSYEQYF
cdr3_nt: TGTGCCATTACGCCCCAGGGACGGAGCTACGAGCAGTACTTC

clone_size: many
j_call: TRBJ1-4
d_call: -
v_call: TRBV19
cdr3_aa: CATLGGNEKLFF
cdr3_nt: TGTGCCACTTTAGGGGGTAATGAAAAACTGTTTTTT

clone_size: many
j_call: TRBJ1-2
d_call: -
v_call: TRBV7-8
cdr3_aa: CASKGAGRGYGYTF
cdr3_nt: TGTGCCAGCAAAGGGGCAGGGAGAGGATATGGCTACACCTTC

clone_size: -
j_call: TRBJ2-5
d_call: TRBD2
v_call: TRBV19
cdr3_aa: CASSNLGTSWETQYF
cdr3_nt: TGTGCCAGTAGTAATCTTGGGACTAGCTGGGAGACCCAGTACTTC

clone_size: -
j_call: TRBJ2-7
d_call: -
v_call: TRBV27
cdr3_aa: CASSLYHRTEQYF
cdr3_nt: TGTGCCAGCAGTTTATATCATCGGACAGAGCAGTACTTC

clone_size: -
j_call: TRBJ1-5
d_call: -
v_call: TRBV4-2
cdr3_aa: CASSQEKSGNQPQHF
cdr3_nt: TGTGCCAGCAGCCAAGAGAAATCAGGGAATCAGCCCCAGCATTTT

clone_size: -
j_call: TRBJ2-7
d_call: TRBD2
v_call: TRBV7-9
cdr3_aa: CASSRAGARTYEQYF
cdr3_nt: TGTGCCAGCAGCCGAGCGGGAGCCCGAACCTACGAGCAGTACTTC

clone_size: -
j_call: TRBJ1-3
d_call: -
v_call: TRBV30
cdr3_aa: CACSYLGSSGNTIYF
cdr3_nt: TGTGCCTGTAGTTATCTAGGCAGCTCTGGAAACACCATATATTTT

clone_size: few
j_call: TRBJ1-1
d_call: TRBD1
v_call: TRBV9
cdr3_aa: CASSVASGQGTEAFF
cdr3_nt: TGTGCCAGCAGCGTAGCTTCCGGACAGGGGACTGAAGCTTTCTTT

clone_size: many
j_call: TRBJ2-7
d_call: -
v_call: TRBV30
cdr3_aa: CAWRGLPTYEQYF
cdr3_nt: TGTGCCTGGAGGGGACTGCCCACCTACGAGCAGTACTTC

clone_size: few
j_call: TRBJ1-2
d_call: -
v_call: TRBV6-1
cdr3_aa: CASSPPLVETNYGYTF
cdr3_nt: TGTGCCAGCAGTCCCCCCCTCGTAGAGACAAACTATGGCTACACCTTC

clone_size: -
j_call: TRBJ1-3
d_call: -
v_call: TRBV13
cdr3_aa: CASSFRSRSGNTIYF
cdr3_nt: TGTGCCAGCAGCTTCAGGTCACGCTCTGGAAACACCATATATTTT

clone_size: -
j_call: TRBJ1-2
d_call: -
v_call: TRBV20-1
cdr3_aa: CSARGSKNYGYTF
cdr3_nt: TGCAGTGCTAGAGGTTCGAAAAACTATGGCTACACCTTC

clone_size: few
j_call: TRBJ2-7
d_call: -
v_call: TRBV6-6
cdr3_aa: CASSYTNRVWEQYF
cdr3_nt: TGTGCCAGCAGTTACACGAATAGGGTTTGGGAGCAGTACTTC

clone_size: many
j_call: TRBJ1-1
d_call: TRBD1
v_call: TRBV5-1
cdr3_aa: CASSQGGLGNTEAFF
cdr3_nt: TGCGCCAGCAGCCAGGGGGGGCTGGGGAACACTGAAGCTTTCTTT

clone_size: -
j_call: TRBJ2-1
d_call: TRBD2
v_call: TRBV20-1
cdr3_aa: CSARGLAERGNEQFF
cdr3_nt: TGCAGTGCTAGAGGACTAGCGGAGCGGGGCAATGAGCAGTTCTTC

clone_size: -
j_call: TRBJ2-7
d_call: TRBD2
v_call: TRBV11-2
cdr3_aa: CASSFERERPYEQYF
cdr3_nt: TGTGCCAGCAGCTTTGAGCGGGAGAGGCCCTACGAGCAGTACTTC

clone_size: many
j_call: TRBJ2-3
d_call: TRBD2
v_call: TRBV6-2/TRBV6-3
cdr3_aa: CASSYGTMNTQYF
cdr3_nt: TGTGCCAGCAGTTATGGGACTATGAATACGCAGTATTTT

clone_size: many
j_call: TRBJ2-1
d_call: -
v_call: TRBV20-1
cdr3_aa: CSARALAALVFF
cdr3_nt: TGCAGTGCTAGGGCTTTGGCAGCCTTAGTGTTCTTC

clone_size: -
j_call: TRBJ2-1
d_call: -
v_call: TRBV4-1
cdr3_aa: CASSQRQGGVGYNEQFF
cdr3_nt: TGCGCCAGCAGCCAGAGGCAGGGGGGAGTCGGCTACAATGAGCAGTTCTTC